The rows below give T cell receptor beta chains drawn from one sample of a study of blood T cell dynamics during melanoma immunotherapy. TCRdb's table, derived via immunoSEQ multiplex PCR, lists solely in-frame clones and lacks some. The sample records approximately 28,000 clones, 75% to 90% being singletons. The specimen comprised blood, sampled from a patient treated with checkpoint blockade. The receptors shown here come from a human donor with melanoma. The CDR3 runs from the conserved cysteine through the conserved F or W. The D gene is left open where the match is weak. Clone size is stated in some rows and not others, as once, few, many or a class when expanded.

D gene	V gene	J gene	clone size	CDR3 DNA	CDR3 protein
TRBD2	TRBV14	TRBJ2-5	-	TGTGCCAGCAGCCAAGTTCTAGCGGGAGGAGAGACCCAGTACTTC	CASSQVLAGGETQYF
-	TRBV11-2	TRBJ2-4	-	TGTGCCAGCAGCTTGGATGCGAGTTGGGGGAACATTCAGTACTTC	CASSLDASWGNIQYF
-	TRBV28	TRBJ2-7	-	TGTGCCAGCAGTGTCGGGATCCACTACGAGCAGTACTTC	CASSVGIHYEQYF
-	TRBV5-6	TRBJ1-2	-	TGTGCCAGCAGCCCAAGCCAGGGGTATGGCTACACCTTC	CASSPSQGYGYTF
-	TRBV5-1	TRBJ1-1	-	TGCGCCAGCAGCCCAACGGGTCAGCTCTTGAACACTGAAGCTTTCTTT	CASSPTGQLLNTEAFF
TRBD2	TRBV7-2	TRBJ2-1	-	TGTGCCAGCAGCTTAGGACTAGCGGGAGTAGGGTCCTACAATGAGCAGTTCTTC	CASSLGLAGVGSYNEQFF
TRBD2	TRBV28	TRBJ2-7	few	TGTGCCAGCAGTTTTGTTGGACTAGCGGGAGGGCAGAGGCCCTACGAGCAGTACTTC	CASSFVGLAGGQRPYEQYF
-	TRBV6-5	TRBJ1-4	-	TGTGCCAGCAGAAGGTTAACTAATGAAAAACTGTTTTTT	CASRRLTNEKLFF
-	TRBV7-8	TRBJ2-7	few	TGTGCCAGCAGCTTAGCACAGGGATATTCCTACGAGCAGTACTTC	CASSLAQGYSYEQYF
TRBD1	TRBV6-5	TRBJ2-2	-	TGTGCCAGCAGTGGACAGGGGAGGAACACCGGGGAGCTGTTTTTT	CASSGQGRNTGELFF
-	TRBV27	TRBJ1-5	few	TGTGCCAGCAGTTTAAACGGGTATAGCAATCAGCCCCAGCATTTT	CASSLNGYSNQPQHF
TRBD2	TRBV5-4	TRBJ2-1	-	TGTGCCAGCAGCTTGGCCCTTGGGACTAGCGGGATCTACAATGAGCAGTTCTTC	CASSLALGTSGIYNEQFF